Ten or more counts support the clone carrying this T cell receptor (beta chain). Its antigen is not known. Unique molecular identifiers were used to barcode this TCRbeta library. TCRdb reprocessed the PCR reads via MiXCR and lists one record per CDR3 protein. Counted here are 65,000 to 75,000 distinct CDR3 sequences, roughly 5.2% occurring once; the ten biggest clones make up 18%. This entry is derived from a study of T-cell reconstitution after alpha-beta-depleted transplantation in children. General study findings and limits: Recipient T cells and thymic progenitors that survived gave rise to the high TCRbeta diversity observed at day 60 in some patients. Several hundred graft clones that had expanded were reportedly the source of alpha-beta T cells about two months after transplant. It was newly produced T cells that mostly accounted for T-cell counts and diversity one year after transplant.

This CDR3 has 14 amino acids. Trimming cost V 3 bases and J 4 bases, with 13 bases left between them. The V gene's germline CDR1 is MNHEY and CDR2 SMNVEV (reference sequence). The TCR originated in a boy less than two years old who had a stem cell transplant for acute myeloid leukemia, so the T cells may come from the graft donor. The starting material was PBMCs, mostly from graft donor cells, obtained 180 days after TCRalphabeta/CD19-depleted stem cell transplant. The V call is TRBV27, the J call TRBJ2-7; D remains unclear. DNA for the CDR3: TGTGCCAGCAGTTTCCGGACCGGCCATTACGAGCAGTACGTC. This sequence encodes CASSFRTGHYEQYV.